This TCR beta chain was sequenced during a study of blood T cell dynamics during melanoma immunotherapy. Study-wide background: Standard first-line treatment here was pembrolizumab or nivolumab plus ipilimumab in metastatic melanoma.

V lost 2 bases and J lost 4, with 7 bases in between. The V gene's germline CDR1 is SGHAT and CDR2 FQDESV (reference sequence). The CDR3 consists of 13 residues. Assay: immunoSEQ multiplex PCR; the TCRdb copy retains only in-frame clones and omits some. The data show about 24,000 clones, with around 85% seen just once and more than 3.5% held by the top ten. Whole-study findings and limits: PBMC repertoires of eventual disease-control patients split at W3 into clonality or diversity gains.

Time point here: pre-treatment baseline. One draw preceded checkpoint blockade; another followed its first cycle at week 3. No patient had earlier systemic cancer treatment, concurrent immunosuppressants, or another active cancer. In regard to this clone: The antigen is undetermined.

The input for sequencing was blood, taken from a patient treated with checkpoint blockade. The clonotype originates from a human donor with melanoma. The chain links TRBV11-1 to TRBJ2-3; D gene ambiguous. The CDR3 coding sequence is TGTGCCAGCAGCTTATCGGGTCCAGATACGCAGTATTTT. As protein: CASSLSGPDTQYF.